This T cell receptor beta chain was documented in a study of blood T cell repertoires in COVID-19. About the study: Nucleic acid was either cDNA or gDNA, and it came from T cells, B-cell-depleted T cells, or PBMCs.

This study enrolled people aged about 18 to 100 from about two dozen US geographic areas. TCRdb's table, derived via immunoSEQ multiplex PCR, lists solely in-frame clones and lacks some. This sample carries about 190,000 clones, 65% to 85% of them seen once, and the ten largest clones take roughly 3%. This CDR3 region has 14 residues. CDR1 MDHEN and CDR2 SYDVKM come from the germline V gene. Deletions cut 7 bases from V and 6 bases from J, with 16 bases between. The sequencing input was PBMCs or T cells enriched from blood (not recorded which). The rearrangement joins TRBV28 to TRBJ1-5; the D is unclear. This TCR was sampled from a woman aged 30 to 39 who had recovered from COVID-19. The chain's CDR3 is CASTIGGKGQPQHF. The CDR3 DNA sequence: TGTGCCAGCACCATTGGAGGGAAAGGTCAGCCCCAGCATTTT.